These 11 T cell receptor beta chains came from one sample sequenced in a study of beta chain features in type 1 diabetes. Reverse transcribing all isolated RNA meant expressed TCRB transcripts were sequenced. Some clones are missing from TCRdb's copy, which holds only in-frame ones; the method was immunoSEQ multiplex PCR. The table lists about 230,000 clones, roughly 17% of them singletons. Findings and caveats of the study: In every one of the four CD4+ subsets, TCRB CDR3s were moderately but significantly shorter in Type 1 diabetes patients.

Their recognized antigens are unknown. Sequenced input: naive CD4+ T cells from blood. Receptors were obtained from a man aged 25-45 years with type 1 diabetes.

This clone appeared a few times. The chain has TRBV10-3 and TRBJ2-5; no clear D. Germline V lookup: CDR1 ENHRY, CDR2 SYGVKD. V gave up 4 bases and J gave up 5 bases, with 23 bases separating them. CDR3 length equals 17 residues. The CDR3 loop is CAISGRAGLGARETQYF. CDR3 in DNA: TGTGCCATCAGTGGACGGGCTGGGCTAGGAGCGAGGGAGACCCAGTACTTC.

V is TRBV2 and J is TRBJ2-1; 14 bases match TRBD2. Germline CDR1 is SNHLY and CDR2 is FYNNEI. The CDR3 totals 17 residues. V trimming: 3 bases; J trimming: 6 bases; junction bases outside the gene matches: 7. CDR3 in amino acids: CASSERGLAGASNEQFF. CDR3 DNA sequence: TGTGCCAGCAGTGAGCGGGGACTAGCGGGAGCGAGCAATGAGCAGTTCTTC.

The V call is TRBV5-1, the J call TRBJ1-2; D unclear. Germline CDR1 reads SGHRS; CDR2 reads YFSETQ. V lost 3 bases and J 0 bases, leaving 3 bases between the germline ends. The CDR3 extends over 12 amino acids. Here the CDR3 reads CASSSTNYGYTF. Written as DNA, the CDR3 is TGCGCCAGCAGCTCAACTAACTATGGCTACACCTTC. Combining the CDR3 with reference TRBV5-1 and TRBJ1-2 gives the whole variable domain KAGVTQTPRYLIKTRGQQVTLSCSPISGHRSVSWYQQTPGQGLQFLFEYFSETQRNKGNFPGRFSGRQFSNSRSEMNVSTLELGDSALYLCASSSTNYGYTFGSGTRLTVV.

The rearrangement uses TRBV5-6 and TRBJ1-5; D unclear. CDR3 length: 14 residues. Trimming pared 0 bases from V and 0 bases from J, leaving 4 bases between. CDR1 and CDR2 (germline): SGHDT, YYEEEE. CDR3 sequence (DNA): TGTGCCAGCAGCTTGGGCATTAGCAATCAGCCCCAGCATTTT. It yields the protein CASSLGISNQPQHF.

The J gene is TRBJ1-4, the V gene TRBV30; TRBD1 might be the D (6 bases). V was clipped by 4 bases and J by 3 bases, with 24 bases between them. Germline lookup yields CDR1 GTSNPN and CDR2 SVGIG (reference sequence). The CDR3 length is 18 residues. The CDR3 bases are TGTGCCTGGAAAAGGGACACAGGCAGCTGGCTGCCTAATGAAAAACTGTTTTTT. This sequence encodes CAWKRDTGSWLPNEKLFF.

This clone was observed a few times. The V and J genes are TRBV28 and TRBJ2-4, with 8 bases fitting TRBD1. Unmatched junction bases numbered 12, after V lost 10 bases and J lost 7 bases. The CDR3 runs 14 residues. From germline, CDR1 is MDHEN and CDR2 SYDVKM. CDR3 in DNA: TGTGCCACTGTGGGGCCAGGGGGCGGGAACATTCAGTACTTC. Amino acid sequence: CATVGPGGGNIQYF.

The chain uses TRBV6-6 and TRBJ1-2; D gene uncertain. V was shortened by 0 bases and J by 8 bases, with 16 bases between the two germline ends. This CDR3 contains 15 residues. Germline lookup yields CDR1 MNHNY and CDR2 SVGAGI (reference sequence). CDR3 sequence (DNA): TGTGCCAGCAGTTACTCTAGTAATAGGGAGAGCGGCTACACCTTC. This encodes CASSYSSNRESGYTF.

This clone was found a few times. The chain carries TRBV12-5 and TRBJ2-5; D unclear. With 9 bases removed from V and 4 bases from J, the gap between germline ends came to 12 bases. The CDR3 spans 12 residues. The germline V gene encodes CDR1 LGHNT and CDR2 FRNRAP. The CDR3 sequence is CASQDSGETQYF. CDR3 bases: TGTGCTAGCCAGGATTCCGGAGAGACCCAGTACTTC.

The CDR3 nucleotides are TGTGCCAGCAGCTTAATGATAGGGCCAACTAGCGCCCCTCTCAGTGAGCAGTTCTTC. Translating gives CASSLMIGPTSAPLSEQFF. The V gene is TRBV7-9, the J gene TRBJ2-1; 7 bases line up with TRBD2. The CDR3 loop spans 19 amino acids. Germline trimming cut 2 bases from V and 9 bases from J; bases unmatched to any gene: 22. Germline V gene data show CDR1 as SEHNR and CDR2 as FQNEAQ (reference sequence).

In its sample, this clone was seen a few times. The chain carries TRBV20-1 and TRBJ2-1; D call uncertain. CDR1 and CDR2 from the germline V gene are DFQATT and SNEGSKA (reference sequence). This CDR3 is built from 10 residues. V lost 6 bases and J 9 bases, leaving 9 bases between the germline ends. CDR3 amino acids: CSARRSEQFF. The CDR3, as DNA: TGCAGTGCCCGCCGGAGTGAGCAGTTCTTC.

This clone was counted between two and nine times. The chain combines TRBV5-1 with TRBJ2-7; D is possibly TRBD2 (6 bases). The CDR3 length is 12 residues. V lost 4 bases to trimming and J lost 4 bases, with 9 bases between them. Germline values: CDR1 SGHRS, CDR2 YFSETQ. CDR3 in amino acids: CASSTEGYEQYF. The CDR3 coding sequence is TGCGCCAGCAGCACGGAGGGTTACGAGCAGTACTTC.